The 19 T cell receptor beta chains below come from one sample, sequenced in a study of Ad26.COV2.S vaccination and SARS-CoV-2 variants. The treatment denotes: around 19 received Ad26.COV2.S at low or high dose, single or two shots; about 5 received placebo; per-sample allocation not given. Samples came from day 63 after the first vaccine or placebo injection. The method was immunoSEQ multiplex PCR; TCRdb's version includes in-frame clones alone and lacks a portion of them. Of around 300,000 clones listed, roughly 91% are singletons. The sample here was peripheral blood, taken in a trial of Ad26.COV2.S vaccine versus placebo. These receptors were collected from a person between 18 and 59 years old who received the Ad26.COV2.S COVID-19 vaccine or a placebo.

In its sample, this clone was seen once. No DNA is shown, since the ends of the CDR3 on it are uncertain; the CDR3 is the one TCRdb lists. This chain connects TRBV6-5 to TRBJ1-2. In germline, CDR1 is MNHEY, CDR2 SVGAGI. The CDR3 length is 12 residues, termini included. The CDR3 spells CASSSSYYGYTF.

This clone was detected once. This chain uses TRBV27 with TRBJ1-1; 7 bases are a match to TRBD1. J gave up 9 bases and V 4 bases, and 14 bases lay outside the gene matches. Germline CDR1 MNHEY, CDR2 SMNVEV (reference sequence). This CDR3 has 15 amino acids. CDR3 in DNA: TGTGCCAGCAGTTCCCGACAGGGTCCGCGACCTAAAGCTTTCTTT. As protein: CASSSRQGPRPKAFF.

The CDR3 sequence: CSVEVGGLAEYNEQFF. CDR3 coding DNA: TGCAGCGTTGAAGTGGGTGGACTAGCGGAATACAATGAGCAGTTCTTC. This chain links TRBV29-1 with TRBJ2-1; TRBD2 agrees at 10 bases. This CDR3 has 16 residues. Germline V gene data show CDR1 as SQVTM and CDR2 as ANQGSEA. V trimming: 1 base; J trimming: 4 bases; junction bases outside the gene matches: 7.

This clone was found once. This chain connects TRBV5-5 to TRBJ1-6; no definite D call. V dropped 1 base and J dropped 4 bases, with 9 bases sitting between them. The CDR3 runs to 15 residues. Looked up from germline, CDR1 is SGHKS and CDR2 is YYEKEE (reference sequence). This chain's CDR3 is CASSLMERYNSPLHF. The CDR3 coding sequence is TGTGCCAGCAGCTTGATGGAGAGATATAATTCACCCCTCCACTTT.

This clone came up a few times. The chain joins TRBV5-1 to TRBJ2-1, with 7 nucleotides matching TRBD2. Germline V gene data show CDR1 as SGHRS and CDR2 as YFSETQ. With 5 bases clipped from V and 4 bases from J, the junction kept 6 bases outside the gene matches. The CDR3 contains 14 residues. The CDR3 DNA follows: TGCGCCAGCAGATTCGAAGCGGGGTACAATGAGCAGTTCTTC. This codes for CASRFEAGYNEQFF.

This clone showed up just a few times. This rearrangement joins TRBV19 to TRBJ1-2; tentative D call: TRBD1 (5 bases). The CDR3 spans 15 residues. The germline V and J ends were trimmed by 6 bases and 2 bases, with 16 bases remaining between them. Germline-derived CDR1 and CDR2 are LNHDA and SQIVND (reference sequence). For the CDR3, the DNA is TGTGCCAGTAGCAACTGGGGCGGGCAGAACTATGGCTACACCTTC. Its protein product is CASSNWGGQNYGYTF. The full variable domain, its missing parts supplied by reference TRBV19 and TRBJ1-2, is DGGITQSPKYLFRKEGQNVTLSCEQNLNHDAMYWYRQDPGQGLRLIYYSQIVNDFQKGDIAEGYSVSREKKESFPLTVTSAQKNPTAFYLCASSNWGGQNYGYTFGSGTRLTVV.

This chain uses TRBV11-3 with TRBJ2-2, with 11 bases that match TRBD1. V was clipped by 6 bases and J by 6 bases; unmatched bases: 12. The CDR3 contains 17 residues. Germline CDR1 reads SGHNT; CDR2 reads YENEEA. CDR3 region: CASSRRAGQGVPGELFF. DNA of the CDR3: TGTGCCAGCAGTCGCAGAGCGGGACAGGGGGTGCCCGGGGAGCTGTTTTTT.

This chain joins TRBV6-1 and TRBJ2-7, with D possibly TRBD2 on 5 matching bases. This CDR3 spans 16 amino acids. Looked up from germline, CDR1 is MNHNS and CDR2 is SASEGT. Trimming took off 4 bases at V and 1 base at J, with 17 bases between the two ends. The CDR3 region is CASSVMRAQASYEQYF. The CDR3 DNA is TGTGCCAGCAGTGTTATGAGGGCTCAGGCTTCCTACGAGCAGTACTTC.

The chain links TRBV11-2 to TRBJ1-2; possibly TRBD1 for D (6 bases). V was clipped by 3 bases and J by 2 bases, with 10 bases between them. The length of the CDR3 is 14 residues. Germline V gene sequence: CDR1 SGHAT, CDR2 FQNNGV. The CDR3 DNA is TGTGCCAGCAGCTTCAGGGGACCAAACTATGGCTACACCTTC. It codes for CASSFRGPNYGYTF.

The chain combines TRBV5-4 with TRBJ2-3; weak D call: TRBD2 (6 bases). The CDR3 sequence is 13 residues long. Trimming took 4 bases from V and 2 from J, leaving 8 bases between them. The germline CDR1 and CDR2 sequences are SGHNT and YYREEE (reference sequence). For the CDR3, the DNA is TGTGCCAGCAGCCGGGACTCCACAGATACGCAGTATTTT. It yields the protein CASSRDSTDTQYF. Complete variable domain (other parts from reference TRBV5-4 and TRBJ2-3): ETGVTQSPTHLIKTRGQQVTLRCSSQSGHNTVSWYQQALGQGPQFIFQYYREEENGRGNFPPRFSGLQFPNYSSELNVNALELDDSALYLCASSRDSTDTQYFGPGTRLTVL.

This chain joins TRBV5-1 and TRBJ1-2; tentative D call: TRBD1 (6 bases). Germline V gene data show CDR1 as SGHRS and CDR2 as YFSETQ. V was clipped by 3 bases and J by 6 bases, with 15 bases between them. This CDR3 has 14 amino acids. The CDR3, as DNA: TGCGCCAGCAGCTCGGGGGGCAGGAACGATGGCTACACCTTC. This gives the protein CASSSGGRNDGYTF.

This sequence joins TRBV27 and TRBJ2-7; D gene ambiguous. Germline V gene lookup returns CDR1 MNHEY and CDR2 SMNVEV (reference sequence). The CDR3 sequence is 15 residues long. V was pared by 5 bases and J by 4 bases, with 18 bases between. This chain's CDR3 is CASSPSQAPLYEQYF. CDR3 coding DNA: TGTGCCAGCAGTCCCTCGCAGGCGCCGTTGTACGAGCAGTACTTC.

This chain uses TRBV6-2 or TRBV6-3 with TRBJ2-7; 7 bases map to TRBD1. CDR1 and CDR2 from the germline V gene are MNHEY and SVGEGT. The CDR3 is made up of 14 amino acids. J lost 1 base, V lost 5 bases, and 5 bases had no gene match. CDR3 bases: TGTGCCAGCAGTCAACCGACAGGGTCCTACGAGCAGTACTTC. This encodes CASSQPTGSYEQYF.

The CDR3 loop is CASSSRDRGNIQYF. In DNA, the CDR3 is TGTGCCAGTAGTAGCAGGGACAGGGGAAACATTCAGTACTTC. The chain recombines TRBV19 with TRBJ2-4; TRBD1 matches at 10 bases. The germline V gene encodes CDR1 LNHDA and CDR2 SQIVND (reference sequence). CDR3 length: 14 amino acids. The V segment lost 4 bases and the J segment 6 bases; nucleotides outside the gene matches: 3.

The chain uses TRBV7-3 and TRBJ1-1; TRBD1 might be the D (5 bases). The V gene lost 8 bases and the J gene lost 1 base, with 11 bases spanning the gap. Per germline, CDR1 SGHTA and CDR2 FQGTGA. This CDR3 has 13 amino acids. CDR3 DNA: TGTGCCAGCTCTCGACAGAGGAACACTGAAGCTTTCTTT. Amino acids: CASSRQRNTEAFF. Combining the CDR3 with reference TRBV7-3 and TRBJ1-1 gives the whole variable domain GAGVSQTPSNKVTEKGKYVELRCDPISGHTALYWYRQSLGQGPEFLIYFQGTGAADDSGLPNDRFFAVRPEGSVSTLKIQRTERGDSAVYLCASSRQRNTEAFFGQGTRLTVV.

The rearrangement joins TRBV19 to TRBJ2-7; TRBD1 agrees at 7 bases. The CDR3 extends over 14 amino acids. The trim removed 3 bases at V and 3 bases at J, leaving 5 bases unmatched. Germline V gives CDR1 LNHDA, CDR2 SQIVND (reference sequence). CDR3 DNA sequence: TGTGCCAGTAGTATGGGGACAGCAATCTACGAGCAGTACTTC. It codes for CASSMGTAIYEQYF.

The chain employs TRBV18 and TRBJ1-2; 7 bases match TRBD1. This CDR3 is 14 amino acids long. Germline lookup yields CDR1 KGHSH and CDR2 LQKENI. The trim removed 6 bases at V and 4 bases at J, leaving 8 bases unmatched. CDR3 nucleotide sequence: TGTGCCAGCTCTCGGGGGACAGAGCCCTATGGCTACACCTTC. It encodes CASSRGTEPYGYTF.

The rearrangement joins TRBV10-3 to TRBJ1-5; 8 positions agree with TRBD1. Losses at the gene ends were 5 bases for V and 2 bases for J; bases not matched to a gene: 5. The CDR3 sequence is 15 residues long. Germline CDR1 is ENHRY and CDR2 is SYGVKD. The CDR3 DNA reads TGTGCCATCAGTCGAGGACAGGGCGGCAATCAGCCCCAGCATTTT. Translating it yields CAISRGQGGNQPQHF.

This clone showed up just once. The CDR3 loop is CASSPLTSGGAEQFF. The DNA for the CDR3 is TGTGCCAGCAGCCCCCTGACTAGCGGGGGGGCGGAGCAGTTCTTC. The rearrangement uses TRBV3-1 (or the pseudogene TRBV3-2) and TRBJ2-1; 14 positions agree with TRBD2. V trimming: 4 bases; J trimming: 10 bases; junction bases outside the gene matches: 6. Germline values: CDR1 LGHDT, CDR2 YNNKEL (reference sequence). This CDR3 contains 15 residues.